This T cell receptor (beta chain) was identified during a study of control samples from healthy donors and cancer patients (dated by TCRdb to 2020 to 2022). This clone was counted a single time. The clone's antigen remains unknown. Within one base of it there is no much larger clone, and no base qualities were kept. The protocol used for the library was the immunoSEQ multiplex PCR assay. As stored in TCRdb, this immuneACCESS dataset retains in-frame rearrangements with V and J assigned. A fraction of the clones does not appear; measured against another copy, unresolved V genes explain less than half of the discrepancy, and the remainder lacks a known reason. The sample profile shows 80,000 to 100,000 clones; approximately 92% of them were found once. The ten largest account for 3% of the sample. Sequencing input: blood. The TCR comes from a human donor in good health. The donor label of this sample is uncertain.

This receptor has the CDR3 CASRPGSNQPQHF. Here is the DNA: TGTGCCAGCAGGCCAGGCAGCAATCAGCCCCAGCATTTT. The V gene is TRBV2 and the J gene is TRBJ1-5; the D gene cannot be named for sure. Counted from cysteine to phenylalanine, this CDR3 has 13 amino acids. The entry retains the CDR3 DNA only, 39 bases that are in frame from base 1. Sequences SNHLY (CDR1) and FYNNEI (CDR2) are obtained from the germline V gene. At the junction V is shortened by 6 bases and J by 1 base, with 7 bases in between.